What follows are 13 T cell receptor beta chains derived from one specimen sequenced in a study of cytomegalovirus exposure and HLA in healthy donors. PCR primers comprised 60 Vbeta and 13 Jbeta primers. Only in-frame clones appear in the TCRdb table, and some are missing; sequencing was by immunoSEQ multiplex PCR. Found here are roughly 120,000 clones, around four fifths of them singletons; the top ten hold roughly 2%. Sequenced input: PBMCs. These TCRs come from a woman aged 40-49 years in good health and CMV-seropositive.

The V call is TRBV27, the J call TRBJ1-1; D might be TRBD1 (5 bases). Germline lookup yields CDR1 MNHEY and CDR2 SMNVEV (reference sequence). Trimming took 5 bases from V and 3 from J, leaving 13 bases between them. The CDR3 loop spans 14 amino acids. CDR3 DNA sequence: TGTGCCAGCAGTGCGGGGGGTTGGTACACTGAAGCTTTCTTT. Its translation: CASSAGGWYTEAFF.

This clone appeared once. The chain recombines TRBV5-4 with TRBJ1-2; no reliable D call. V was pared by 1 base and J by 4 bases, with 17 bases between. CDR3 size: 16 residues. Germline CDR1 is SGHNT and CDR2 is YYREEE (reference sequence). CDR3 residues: CASSLPQSGRGYGYTF. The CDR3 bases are TGTGCCAGCAGCTTGCCTCAGTCCGGGAGAGGCTATGGCTACACCTTC. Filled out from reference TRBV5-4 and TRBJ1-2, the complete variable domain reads ETGVTQSPTHLIKTRGQQVTLRCSSQSGHNTVSWYQQALGQGPQFIFQYYREEENGRGNFPPRFSGLQFPNYSSELNVNALELDDSALYLCASSLPQSGRGYGYTFGSGTRLTVV.

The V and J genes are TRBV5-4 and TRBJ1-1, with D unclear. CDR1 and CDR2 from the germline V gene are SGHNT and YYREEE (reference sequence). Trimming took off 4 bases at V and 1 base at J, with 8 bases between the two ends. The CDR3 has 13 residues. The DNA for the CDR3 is TGTGCCAGCAGCACTGGGCCGAACACTGAAGCTTTCTTT. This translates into CASSTGPNTEAFF.

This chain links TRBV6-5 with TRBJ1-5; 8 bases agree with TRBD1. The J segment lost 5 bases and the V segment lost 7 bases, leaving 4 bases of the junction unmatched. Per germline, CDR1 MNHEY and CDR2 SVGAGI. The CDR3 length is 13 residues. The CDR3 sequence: CASTRGPHQPQHF. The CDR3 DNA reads TGTGCCAGCACCAGGGGGCCTCATCAGCCCCAGCATTTT.

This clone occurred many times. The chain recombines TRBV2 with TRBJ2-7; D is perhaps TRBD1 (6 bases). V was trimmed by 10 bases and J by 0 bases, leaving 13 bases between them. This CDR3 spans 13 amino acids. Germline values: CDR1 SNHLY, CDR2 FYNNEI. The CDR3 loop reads CATTRGDSYEQYF. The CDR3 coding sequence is TGTGCCACCACCAGGGGCGACTCCTACGAGCAGTACTTC. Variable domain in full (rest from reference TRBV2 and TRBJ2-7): EPEVTQTPSHQVTQMGQEVILRCVPISNHLYFYWYRQILGQKVEFLVSFYNNEISEKSEIFDDQFSVERPDGSNFTLKIRSTKLEDSAMYFCATTRGDSYEQYFGPGTRLTVT.

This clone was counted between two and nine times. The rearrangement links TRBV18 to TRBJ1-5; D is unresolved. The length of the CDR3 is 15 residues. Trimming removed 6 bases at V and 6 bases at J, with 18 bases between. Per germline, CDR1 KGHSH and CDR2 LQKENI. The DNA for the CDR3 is TGTGCCAGCTCCCCTGATACTCTTTCGGGTCAGCCCCAGCATTTT. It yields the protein CASSPDTLSGQPQHF.

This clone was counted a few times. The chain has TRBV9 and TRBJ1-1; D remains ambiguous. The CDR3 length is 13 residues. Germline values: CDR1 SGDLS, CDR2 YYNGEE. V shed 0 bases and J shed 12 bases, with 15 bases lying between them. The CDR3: CASSVARRRATFF. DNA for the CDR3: TGTGCCAGCAGCGTAGCCCGTAGGCGGGCGACTTTCTTT.

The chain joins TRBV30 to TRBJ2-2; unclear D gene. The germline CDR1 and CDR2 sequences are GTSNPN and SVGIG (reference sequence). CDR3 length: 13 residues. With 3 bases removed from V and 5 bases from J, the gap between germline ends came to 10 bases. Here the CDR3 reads CAWSRSATGELFF. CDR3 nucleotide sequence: TGTGCCTGGAGCCGCAGCGCTACCGGGGAGCTGTTTTTT. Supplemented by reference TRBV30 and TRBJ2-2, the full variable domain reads SQTIHQWPATLVQPVGSPLSLECTVEGTSNPNLYWYRQAAGRGLQLLFYSVGIGQISSEVPQNLSASRPQDRQFILSSKKLLLSDSGFYLCAWSRSATGELFFGEGSRLTVL.

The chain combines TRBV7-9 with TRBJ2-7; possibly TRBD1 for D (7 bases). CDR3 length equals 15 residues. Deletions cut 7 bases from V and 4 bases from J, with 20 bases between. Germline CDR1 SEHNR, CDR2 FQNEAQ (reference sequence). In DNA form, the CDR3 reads TGTGCCAGCACCCTCCTAGGAGGGGGCGGGTACGAGCAGTACTTC. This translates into CASTLLGGGGYEQYF.

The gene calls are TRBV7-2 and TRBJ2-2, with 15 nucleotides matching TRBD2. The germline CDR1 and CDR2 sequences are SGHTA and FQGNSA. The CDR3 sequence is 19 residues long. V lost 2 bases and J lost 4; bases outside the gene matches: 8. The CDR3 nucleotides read TGTGCCAGCAGCTTATTTGGACTAGCGGGGGGGACGGGCACCGGGGAGCTGTTTTTT. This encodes CASSLFGLAGGTGTGELFF.

CDR3 loop: CASSRLAGGLNEQYF. CDR3 nucleotide sequence: TGTGCCAGCAGCAGACTAGCGGGGGGTCTGAACGAGCAGTACTTC. The V and J genes are TRBV6-1 and TRBJ2-7; 13 bases map to TRBD2. The CDR3 runs 15 residues. Germline values: CDR1 MNHNS, CDR2 SASEGT. The V and J ends lost 6 bases and 5 bases, in that order; junction bases with no gene match: 7.

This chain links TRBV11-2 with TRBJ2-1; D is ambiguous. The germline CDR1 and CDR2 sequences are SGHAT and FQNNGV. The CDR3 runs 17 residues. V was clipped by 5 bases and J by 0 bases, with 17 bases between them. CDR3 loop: CASSRVRQPSSYNEQFF. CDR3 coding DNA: TGTGCCAGCAGCCGCGTGAGGCAGCCGAGCTCCTACAATGAGCAGTTCTTC.

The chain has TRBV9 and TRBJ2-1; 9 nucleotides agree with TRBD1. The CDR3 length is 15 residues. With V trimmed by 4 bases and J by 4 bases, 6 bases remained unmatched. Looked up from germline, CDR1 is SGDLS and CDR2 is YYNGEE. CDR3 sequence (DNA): TGTGCCAGCAGCTTTACTGACAGGGGGTACAATGAGCAGTTCTTC. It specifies CASSFTDRGYNEQFF. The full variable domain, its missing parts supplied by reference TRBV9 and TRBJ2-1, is DSGVTQTPKHLITATGQRVTLRCSPRSGDLSVYWYQQSLDQGLQFLIQYYNGEERAKGNILERFSAQQFPDLHSELNLSSLELGDSALYFCASSFTDRGYNEQFFGPGTRLTVL.